Below, one TCR beta chain is given with its context. The data were obtained in a study of tumor-infiltrating lymphocytes in oesophageal squamous cell carcinoma. TCRdb ran MiXCR on the PCR reads and lists one entry per CDR3 protein. The sample lists approximately 9,500 distinct CDR3 sequences, about three fifths seen once, with 30% to 40% in the top ten. The sample consisted of esophageal tumor tissue. The TCR was taken from a male donor with esophageal squamous cell carcinoma.

The CDR3 sequence is CASSFLAGVGDTQYF. The DNA for the CDR3 is TGTGCCAGCAGCTTTCTTGCGGGAGTCGGGGATACGCAGTATTTT. The chain links TRBV7-3 to TRBJ2-3; 7 nucleotides agree with TRBD2. Germline V gene data show CDR1 as SGHTA and CDR2 as FQGTGA. V lost 3 bases, J lost 6 bases, and 9 bases stayed unmatched. The CDR3 totals 15 residues.